This record looks at one T cell receptor (beta chain) sequence and its context. Its antigen remains unknown. This entry comes from a study of T cells in localized non-small cell lung cancer. Study-wide points: Uninvolved adjacent lung had more T cell clonality than any other tissue, topping tumor. Patients showing higher blood T cell density tended to see longer overall survival.

Germline V gene sequence: CDR1 MDHEN, CDR2 SYDVKM. The CDR3 has 16 residues. The ends were cut back, 1 base at V and 6 bases at J, with 19 bases in the middle. The data were produced by immunoSEQ multiplex PCR, yet TCRdb's version contains in-frame clones alone and is incomplete. The data contain 75,000 to 90,000 clones, around four fifths of them singletons. The material was peripheral blood, obtained before any cancer treatment. The clonotype was recovered from a man aged 40 to 75 with stage I lung adenocarcinoma. This chain joins TRBV28 and TRBJ2-7, with D tentatively TRBD1 (6 bases). CDR3 residues: CASSLLRLAGVGEQYF. CDR3 bases: TGTGCCAGCAGTTTATTAAGGCTAGCAGGGGTTGGCGAGCAGTACTTC.